The rows below give T cell receptor beta chains drawn from one sample of a study of beta chain features in type 1 diabetes. Using immunoSEQ multiplex PCR, the repertoire was profiled, and TCRdb retains in-frame clones only, with some absent. The table shows roughly 300,000 clones, with about a tenth occurring only once. Sequencing was performed on central memory CD4+ T cells from blood. These receptor sequences come from a man aged 25-45 years with type 1 diabetes. Each CDR3 is given with its conserved first and last residue. D genes are given only for firm matches. Expanded clones are given a class, and other clones once, few, many or no size at all.

V gene: TRBV5-1
clone size: NA
D gene: NA
J gene: TRBJ2-2
CDR3 protein: CASSDLQSTGELFF
CDR3 DNA: TGCGCCAGCAGCGACTTACAGAGCACCGGGGAGCTGTTTTTT

V gene: TRBV28
clone size: few
D gene: NA
J gene: TRBJ2-7
CDR3 protein: CASSFLGTNYEQYF
CDR3 DNA: TGTGCCAGCAGTTTTCTCGGGACCAACTACGAGCAGTACTTC

V gene: TRBV6-5
clone size: few
D gene: TRBD1
J gene: TRBJ1-5
CDR3 protein: CASSLRQGRGQPQHF
CDR3 DNA: TGTGCCAGCAGTCTACGACAGGGAAGAGGTCAGCCCCAGCATTTT

V gene: TRBV7-8
clone size: once
D gene: TRBD1
J gene: TRBJ1-6
CDR3 protein: CASSLGQGGNSPLHF
CDR3 DNA: TGTGCCAGCAGCTTAGGACAGGGCGGTAATTCACCCCTCCACTTT

V gene: TRBV4-3
clone size: few
D gene: TRBD2
J gene: TRBJ2-3
CDR3 protein: CASSPHRSAGGPGYTDTQYF
CDR3 DNA: TGCGCCAGCAGCCCTCACCGCTCAGCGGGGGGGCCCGGTTACACAGATACGCAGTATTTT

V gene: TRBV27
clone size: few
D gene: TRBD2
J gene: TRBJ2-1
CDR3 protein: CASSSGGSYNEQFF
CDR3 DNA: TGTGCCAGCAGTTCGGGGGGTTCCTACAATGAGCAGTTCTTC

V gene: TRBV7-2
clone size: NA
D gene: TRBD2
J gene: TRBJ2-5
CDR3 protein: CASSQAGLEEETQYF
CDR3 DNA: TGTGCCAGCAGCCAAGCCGGACTAGAAGAAGAGACCCAGTACTTC

V gene: TRBV10-3
clone size: once
D gene: TRBD1
J gene: TRBJ2-7
CDR3 protein: CAIGSDRVNEQYF
CDR3 DNA: TGTGCCATCGGGTCGGACAGGGTAAACGAGCAGTACTTC

V gene: TRBV30
clone size: few
D gene: NA
J gene: TRBJ1-5
CDR3 protein: CAWSVGSGNQPQHF
CDR3 DNA: TGTGCCTGGAGTGTAGGTTCGGGGAATCAGCCCCAGCATTTT

V gene: TRBV15
clone size: NA
D gene: NA
J gene: TRBJ2-4
CDR3 protein: CATSRDPNPKNIQYF
CDR3 DNA: TGTGCCACCAGCAGAGATCCGAACCCCAAAAACATTCAGTACTTC

V gene: TRBV29-1
clone size: few
D gene: TRBD1
J gene: TRBJ1-2
CDR3 protein: CSVEKDRVYGYTF
CDR3 DNA: TGCAGCGTTGAAAAAGACAGGGTCTATGGCTACACCTTC

V gene: TRBV11-2
clone size: NA
D gene: TRBD1
J gene: TRBJ1-3
CDR3 protein: CASTGTASFSGNTIYF
CDR3 DNA: TGTGCCAGCACCGGGACAGCCTCTTTCTCTGGAAACACCATATATTTT

V gene: TRBV7-9
clone size: many
D gene: TRBD1
J gene: TRBJ1-5
CDR3 protein: CASSPGQGNHQPQHF
CDR3 DNA: TGTGCCAGCAGCCCCGGACAGGGGAACCATCAGCCCCAGCATTTT

V gene: TRBV5-1
clone size: few
D gene: NA
J gene: TRBJ1-1
CDR3 protein: CASSSFGADTEAFF
CDR3 DNA: TGCGCCAGCAGCTCCTTTGGAGCGGACACTGAAGCTTTCTTT

V gene: TRBV7-9
clone size: few
D gene: NA
J gene: TRBJ2-5
CDR3 protein: CASSLGLGRLAETQETQYF
CDR3 DNA: TGTGCCAGCAGCTTGGGTTTGGGGAGGCTTGCTGAAACGCAAGAGACCCAGTACTTC

V gene: TRBV28
clone size: NA
D gene: NA
J gene: TRBJ1-1
CDR3 protein: CASNPGTEAFF
CDR3 DNA: TGTGCCAGCAACCCGGGAACTGAAGCTTTCTTT

V gene: TRBV6-5
clone size: NA
D gene: TRBD2
J gene: TRBJ2-7
CDR3 protein: CASGTSGPYEQYF
CDR3 DNA: TGTGCCAGCGGGACTAGCGGCCCCTACGAGCAGTACTTC